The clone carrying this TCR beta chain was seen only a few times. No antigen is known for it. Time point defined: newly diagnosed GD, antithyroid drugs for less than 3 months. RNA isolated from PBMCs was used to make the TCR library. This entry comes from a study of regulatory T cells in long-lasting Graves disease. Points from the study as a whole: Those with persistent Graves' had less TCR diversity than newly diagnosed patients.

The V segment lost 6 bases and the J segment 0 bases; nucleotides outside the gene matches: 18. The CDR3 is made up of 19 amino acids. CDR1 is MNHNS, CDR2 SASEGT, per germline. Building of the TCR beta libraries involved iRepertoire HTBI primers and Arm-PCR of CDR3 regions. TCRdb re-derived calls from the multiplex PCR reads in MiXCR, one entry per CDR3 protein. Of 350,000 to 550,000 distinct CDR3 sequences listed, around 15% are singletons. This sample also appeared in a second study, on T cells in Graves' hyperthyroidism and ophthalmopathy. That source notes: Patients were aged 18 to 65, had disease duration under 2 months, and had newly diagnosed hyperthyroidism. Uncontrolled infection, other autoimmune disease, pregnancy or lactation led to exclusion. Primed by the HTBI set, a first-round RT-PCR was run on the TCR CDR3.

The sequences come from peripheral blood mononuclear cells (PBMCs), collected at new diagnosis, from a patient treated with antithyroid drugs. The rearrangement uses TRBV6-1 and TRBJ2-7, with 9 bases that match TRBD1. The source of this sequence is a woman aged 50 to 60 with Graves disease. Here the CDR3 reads CASRHLRTGVLRSSYEQYF. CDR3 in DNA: TGTGCCAGCAGACACCTTCGGACAGGGGTCCTTAGGAGCTCCTACGAGCAGTACTTC.